This is a list of T cell receptor beta chains from one sample in a study of brain T cells in children with intractable seizures. TCRdb's table, derived via immunoSEQ multiplex PCR, lists solely in-frame clones and lacks some. The table records 300,000 to 400,000 clones, over 90% of them present only once. Source: peripheral blood, taken 5 to 6 months after surgery. Receptor source: a boy in the first two years of life with tuberous sclerosis and intractable seizures. The CDR3 runs from the conserved cysteine through the conserved F or W. A D gene is named only where the DNA matches it firmly. Not all rows give a size; the values are once, few, many and, for expanded clones, a class.

D gene,clone size,J gene,V gene,CDR3 protein,CDR3 DNA
NA,NA,TRBJ1-3,TRBV7-2,CASSLDWGTGNTIYF,TGTGCCAGCAGCTTGGACTGGGGAACTGGAAACACCATATATTTT
NA,few,TRBJ1-2,TRBV7-9,CASSLVAQRAHYTF,TGTGCCAGCAGCTTAGTCGCTCAGAGGGCTCACTACACCTTC
NA,once,TRBJ2-7,TRBV11-3,CASSLSVLGGAYEQYF,TGTGCCAGCAGCTTAAGTGTTCTAGGGGGAGCCTACGAGCAGTACTTC
TRBD2,NA,TRBJ2-1,TRBV2,CASSDGRLAGNNEQFF,TGTGCCAGCAGTGATGGGAGACTAGCGGGAAACAATGAGCAGTTCTTC
NA,NA,TRBJ2-2,TRBV20-1,CSASRESATRTGELFF,TGCAGTGCTAGTAGGGAGTCGGCGACGAGGACCGGGGAGCTGTTTTTT
NA,NA,TRBJ1-2,TRBV25-1,CASSEQGNYGYTF,TGTGCCAGCAGTGAACAGGGGAACTATGGCTACACCTTC
TRBD1,NA,TRBJ1-3,TRBV11-3,CASSLWGDSSGNTIYF,TGTGCCAGCAGCTTATGGGGGGACAGCTCTGGAAACACCATATATTTT
TRBD1,NA,TRBJ2-1,TRBV14,CASSQNRRDRRSNEQFF,TGTGCCAGCAGCCAAAACCGAAGGGACAGGAGATCCAATGAGCAGTTCTTC
NA,NA,TRBJ1-1,TRBV7-9,CASSLGPGSDTEAFF,TGTGCCAGCAGCTTAGGTCCGGGGTCGGACACTGAAGCTTTCTTT
NA,few,TRBJ1-2,TRBV3-1/TRBV3-2,CASSQVDRFDRIYGYTF,TGTGCCAGCAGCCAAGTCGACCGTTTCGACAGGATTTATGGCTACACCTTC
TRBD1,NA,TRBJ1-3,TRBV4-1,CASSQGRGPGNTIYF,TGCGCCAGCAGCCAGGGCAGGGGGCCTGGAAACACCATATATTTT
NA,NA,TRBJ2-2,TRBV28,CASSFTYTGELFF,TGTGCCAGCAGTTTCACATACACCGGGGAGCTGTTTTTT
NA,NA,TRBJ2-2,TRBV15,CATSSEKGPVAGELFF,TGTGCCACCAGCAGTGAGAAGGGGCCCGTGGCAGGGGAGCTGTTTTTT
TRBD2,NA,TRBJ2-7,TRBV11-2,CASPSWEGLVF,TGTGCCAGCCCTTCGTGGGAGGGCCTGGTCTTC
NA,NA,TRBJ2-2,TRBV29-1,CSGEDSYTGELFF,TGCAGCGGGGAGGACAGTTACACCGGGGAGCTGTTTTTT
NA,NA,TRBJ2-7,TRBV3-1/TRBV3-2,CASSPLGLAELYEQYF,TGTGCCAGCAGCCCCTTAGGACTGGCGGAACTCTACGAGCAGTACTTC
TRBD1,NA,TRBJ1-2,TRBV27,CASSLKAGGYGYTF,TGTGCCAGCAGTTTAAAAGCAGGGGGCTATGGCTACACCTTC
NA,NA,TRBJ2-1,TRBV12-3/TRBV12-4,CASSWDFNEQFF,TGTGCCAGCAGCTGGGACTTCAATGAGCAGTTCTTC
NA,NA,TRBJ2-5,TRBV11-3,CASSLAVDRPETQYF,TGTGCCAGCAGCCTCGCTGTCGACAGGCCTGAGACCCAGTACTTC
NA,few,TRBJ1-2,TRBV7-9,CASSLGRGSYGYTF,TGTGCCAGCAGCTTAGGCAGGGGCAGCTATGGCTACACCTTC
NA,NA,TRBJ2-2,TRBV19,CASSISVRPPNTGELFF,TGTGCCAGTAGTATCTCCGTTCGGCCTCCGAACACCGGGGAGCTGTTTTTT
NA,NA,TRBJ1-1,TRBV24-1,CATSDFKGANTEAFF,TGTGCCACCAGTGATTTTAAGGGAGCGAACACTGAAGCTTTCTTT
TRBD2,NA,TRBJ2-7,TRBV4-1,CASSPWASGGADEQYF,TGCGCCAGCAGCCCGTGGGCCAGCGGGGGGGCCGACGAGCAGTACTTC
NA,NA,TRBJ1-6,TRBV19,CASSIGQGLGSPLHF,TGTGCCAGTAGTATCGGGCAGGGGCTCGGTTCACCCCTCCACTTT
NA,once,TRBJ2-1,TRBV6-5,CASSLRGPEQFF,TGTGCCAGCAGTCTACGAGGACCTGAGCAGTTCTTC
TRBD2,NA,TRBJ2-3,TRBV3-1/TRBV3-2,CASSQVTSGADTQYF,TGTGCCAGCAGCCAAGTTACTAGCGGGGCAGATACGCAGTATTTT
TRBD2,NA,TRBJ2-1,TRBV7-3,CASSLRTSGMYNEQFF,TGTGCCAGCAGCTTAAGGACTAGCGGGATGTACAATGAGCAGTTCTTC
TRBD2,NA,TRBJ2-3,TRBV29-1,CSVGLAEGDTQYF,TGCAGCGTCGGACTAGCGGAGGGGGATACGCAGTATTTT
NA,NA,TRBJ2-5,TRBV24-1,CATSPGGQETQYF,TGTGCCACCAGTCCTGGCGGCCAAGAGACCCAGTACTTC
TRBD1,NA,TRBJ2-7,TRBV27,CASSLPPGTGVYEQYF,TGTGCCAGCAGTTTACCCCCCGGGACAGGGGTCTACGAGCAGTACTTC
NA,NA,TRBJ2-7,TRBV4-1,CASSQDHEAYEQYF,TGCGCCAGCAGCCAAGATCATGAGGCCTACGAGCAGTACTTC
NA,NA,TRBJ2-1,TRBV7-3,CASSRDSRDEQFF,TGTGCCAGCAGCAGGGACTCTCGGGATGAGCAGTTCTTC
NA,NA,TRBJ2-5,TRBV3-1/TRBV3-2,CASSQDLARQETQYF,TGTGCCAGCAGCCAAGATCTAGCGCGACAAGAGACCCAGTACTTC
TRBD1,NA,TRBJ2-2,TRBV11-3,CASSPRTGSIAGELFF,TGTGCCAGCAGCCCGCGGACAGGGTCGATCGCCGGGGAGCTGTTTTTT
NA,NA,TRBJ2-5,TRBV5-1,CASSLGANQETQYF,TGCGCCAGCAGCTTGGGGGCCAACCAAGAGACCCAGTACTTC